What follows is one T cell receptor beta chain and its context. The antigen is not known. The data are from a study of cytomegalovirus exposure and HLA in healthy donors. Study details: Both the approximately 130 validation repertoires and the roughly 620 first-cohort repertoires used the same platform, as reported by a later analysis. Study results and limitations: Cytomegalovirus status, reportedly, was diagnosed with high specificity and sensitivity by the classifier. Subsequent analysis revealed that first-cohort TCR clusters tended to co-occur in the 100 to 150 validation repertoires. A list of about 160 TCR beta chains associated with cytomegalovirus was given.

The assay was immunoSEQ multiplex PCR, and TCRdb's table has in-frame clones only and misses some. The sample consists of 100,000 to 150,000 clones, approximately 86% of them appearing once. V lost 3 bases and J lost 8, with 17 bases in between. CDR1 is WNHNN, CDR2 SYGVQD, per germline (reference sequence). The length of the CDR3 is 15 residues. The receptor was isolated from a man between 18 and 29 years old in good health and CMV-seropositive. Sequencing was done on a sample of PBMCs. V is TRBV10-1 and J is TRBJ2-1, with D possibly matching TRBD2 (6 bases). Here the CDR3 reads CASSDGPSTGDEQFF. In DNA form, the CDR3 reads TGCGCCAGCAGTGACGGGCCTAGTACGGGGGATGAGCAGTTCTTC.